These 7 T cell receptor beta chains were sequenced from one sample in a study of a mutant IDH1 vaccine in newly diagnosed glioma. Antigens for these TCRs are unknown. Produced via immunoSEQ multiplex PCR; TCRdb's table is partial and in-frame only. Of about 44,000 clones in the sample, approximately 89% were seen once. Time point indicated: week 23, last vaccination. Each dose of the vaccine consisted of 300 ug of mutant IDH1 20-mer peptide, with topical imiquimod. The sequencing here drew on PBMCs, taken from a glioma patient whose treatment included an IDH1 peptide vaccine. The source is a man aged 45-60 years with glioma.

This clone has just one count. V is TRBV2 and J is TRBJ1-2, with 7 bases lining up with TRBD1. The J segment lost 4 bases and the V segment lost 4 bases, leaving 18 bases of the junction unmatched. This CDR3 contains 18 residues. Germline assignment: CDR1 SNHLY and CDR2 FYNNEI. The CDR3: CASSAERRGTASGYGYTF. CDR3 bases: TGTGCCAGCAGTGCCGAAAGAAGAGGGACAGCTAGTGGCTATGGCTACACCTTC. Variable domain in full (rest from reference TRBV2 and TRBJ1-2): EPEVTQTPSHQVTQMGQEVILRCVPISNHLYFYWYRQILGQKVEFLVSFYNNEISEKSEIFDDQFSVERPDGSNFTLKIRSTKLEDSAMYFCASSAERRGTASGYGYTFGSGTRLTVV.

The gene calls are TRBV6-5 and TRBJ2-1; 11 nucleotides align to TRBD2. The V segment lost 7 bases and the J segment 7 bases; nucleotides outside the gene matches: 6. Looked up from germline, CDR1 is MNHEY and CDR2 is SVGAGI. CDR3 length equals 14 residues. The chain's CDR3 is CASIGTSGSNEQFF. The DNA for the CDR3 is TGTGCCAGCATTGGGACTAGCGGCTCGAATGAGCAGTTCTTC.

This chain joins TRBV2 and TRBJ2-2, with no clear D. Trimming left V 5 bases short and J 2 bases short, with 12 bases between. The CDR3 length is 15 residues. The V gene's germline CDR1 is SNHLY and CDR2 FYNNEI. The CDR3 loop is CASSRAPRNTGELFF. CDR3 nucleotides: TGTGCCAGCAGTCGCGCCCCGAGAAACACCGGGGAGCTGTTTTTT.

CDR3 DNA: TGTGCCAGCAGCTTATTCGGGACAGCAACCTACGAGCAGTACTTC. Amino acid sequence: CASSLFGTATYEQYF. The gene calls are TRBV7-2 and TRBJ2-7, with TRBD1 matching over 7 bases. The CDR3 sequence is 15 residues long. Germline lookup yields CDR1 SGHTA and CDR2 FQGNSA. After removal of 2 bases from V and 2 bases from J, the junction contained 6 bases not matched to a gene. Drawing the rest from reference TRBV7-2 and TRBJ2-7, the complete variable domain is GAGVSQSPSNKVTEKGKDVELRCDPISGHTALYWYRQSLGQGLEFLIYFQGNSAPDKSGLPSDRFSAERTGGSVSTLTIQRTQQEDSAVYLCASSLFGTATYEQYFGPGTRLTVT.

This clone was picked up a small number of times. In DNA form, the CDR3 reads TGTGCCAGCAGTCCCCTAGGGTGGCGGGAAGCAAGATACGAGCAGTACTTC. Translation gives CASSPLGWREARYEQYF. The J gene is TRBJ2-7, the V gene TRBV28; weak D call: TRBD2 (6 bases). The CDR3 runs to 17 residues. Between the trimmed V and J ends, which lost 5 bases and 4 bases, there was a span of 24 bases. Per the germline V gene, CDR1 is MDHEN and CDR2 is SYDVKM.

Here the CDR3 reads CASSFQGGGNNEQFF. CDR3 nucleotides: TGCGCCAGCAGCTTCCAGGGGGGCGGAAACAATGAGCAGTTCTTC. This rearrangement joins TRBV5-1 to TRBJ2-1, with a tentative D call TRBD1 (7 bases). V lost 2 bases, J lost 5 bases, and 14 bases lay in between. The CDR3 contains 15 residues. Germline CDR1 is SGHRS and CDR2 is YFSETQ.

This rearrangement joins TRBV6-6 to TRBJ2-7; D is undetermined. The germline gives CDR1 MNHNY, CDR2 SVGAGI (reference sequence). The CDR3 is 16 amino acids. V was clipped by 3 bases and J by 0 bases, with 15 bases between them. The CDR3: CASSYPGKSVSYEQYF. CDR3 sequence (DNA): TGTGCCAGCAGTTATCCTGGAAAATCGGTCTCCTACGAGCAGTACTTC.